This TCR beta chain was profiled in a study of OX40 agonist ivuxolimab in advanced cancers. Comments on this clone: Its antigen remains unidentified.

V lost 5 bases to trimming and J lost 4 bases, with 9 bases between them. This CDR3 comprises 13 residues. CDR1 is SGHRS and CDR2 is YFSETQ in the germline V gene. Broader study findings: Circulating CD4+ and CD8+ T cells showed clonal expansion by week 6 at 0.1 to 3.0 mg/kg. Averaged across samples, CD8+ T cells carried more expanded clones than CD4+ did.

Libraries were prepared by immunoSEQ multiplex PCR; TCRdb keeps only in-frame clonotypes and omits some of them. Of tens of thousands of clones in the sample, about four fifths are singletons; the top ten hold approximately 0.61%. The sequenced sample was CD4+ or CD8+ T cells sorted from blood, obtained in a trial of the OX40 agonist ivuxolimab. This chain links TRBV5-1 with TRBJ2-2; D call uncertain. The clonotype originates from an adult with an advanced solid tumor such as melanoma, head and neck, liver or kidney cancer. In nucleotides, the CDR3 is TGCGCCAGCAGGTCAGGTTTCACCGGGGAGCTGTTTTTT. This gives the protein CASRSGFTGELFF.